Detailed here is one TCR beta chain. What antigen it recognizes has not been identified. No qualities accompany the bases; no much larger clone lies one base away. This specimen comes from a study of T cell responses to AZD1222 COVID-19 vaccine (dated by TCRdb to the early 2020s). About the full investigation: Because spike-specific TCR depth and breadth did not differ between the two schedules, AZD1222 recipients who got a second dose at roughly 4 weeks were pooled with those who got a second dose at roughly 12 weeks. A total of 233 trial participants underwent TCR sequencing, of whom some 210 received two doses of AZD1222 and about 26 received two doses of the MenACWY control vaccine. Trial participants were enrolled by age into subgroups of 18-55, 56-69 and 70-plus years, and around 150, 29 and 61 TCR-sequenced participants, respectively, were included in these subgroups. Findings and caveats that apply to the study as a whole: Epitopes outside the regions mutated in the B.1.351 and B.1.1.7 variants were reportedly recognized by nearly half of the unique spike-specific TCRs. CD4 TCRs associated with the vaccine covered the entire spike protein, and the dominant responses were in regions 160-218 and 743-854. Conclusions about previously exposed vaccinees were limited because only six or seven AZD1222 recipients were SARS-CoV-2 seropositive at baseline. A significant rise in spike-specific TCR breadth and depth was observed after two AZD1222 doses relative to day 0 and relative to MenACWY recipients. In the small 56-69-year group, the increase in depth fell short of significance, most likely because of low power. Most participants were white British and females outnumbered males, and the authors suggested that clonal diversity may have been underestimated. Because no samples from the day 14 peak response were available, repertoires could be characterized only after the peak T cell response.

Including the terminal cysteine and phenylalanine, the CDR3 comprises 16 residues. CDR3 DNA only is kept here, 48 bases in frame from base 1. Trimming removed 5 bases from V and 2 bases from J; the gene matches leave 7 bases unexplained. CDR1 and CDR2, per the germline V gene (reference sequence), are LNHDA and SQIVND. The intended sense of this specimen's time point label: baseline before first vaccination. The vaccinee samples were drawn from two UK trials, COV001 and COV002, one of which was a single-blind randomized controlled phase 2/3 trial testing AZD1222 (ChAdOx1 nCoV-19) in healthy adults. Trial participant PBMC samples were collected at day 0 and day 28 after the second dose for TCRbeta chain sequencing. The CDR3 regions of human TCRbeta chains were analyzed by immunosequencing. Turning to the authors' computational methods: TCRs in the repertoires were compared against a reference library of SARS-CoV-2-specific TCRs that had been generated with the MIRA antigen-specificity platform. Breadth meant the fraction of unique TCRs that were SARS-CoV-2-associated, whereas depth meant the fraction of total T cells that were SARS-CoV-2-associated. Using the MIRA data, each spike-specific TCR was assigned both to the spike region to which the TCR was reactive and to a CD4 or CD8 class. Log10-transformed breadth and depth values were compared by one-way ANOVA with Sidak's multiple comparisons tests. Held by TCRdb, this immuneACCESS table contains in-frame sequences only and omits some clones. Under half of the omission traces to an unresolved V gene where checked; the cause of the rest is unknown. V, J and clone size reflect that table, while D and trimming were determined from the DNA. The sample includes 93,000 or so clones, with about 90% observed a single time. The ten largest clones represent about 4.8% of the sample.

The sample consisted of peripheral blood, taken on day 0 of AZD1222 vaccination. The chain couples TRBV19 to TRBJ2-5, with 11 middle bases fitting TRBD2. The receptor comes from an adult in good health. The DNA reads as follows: TGTGCCAGTAGTCCGTGGGGGACTAGCGGACAAGAGACCCAGTACTTC. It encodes CASSPWGTSGQETQYF.